One and the same sample provided the 12 T cell receptor beta chains below, sequenced in a study of tumor-infiltrating lymphocytes in primary liver carcinoma. Constant-region priming of 500 ng total RNA yielded TCR beta cDNA. Three rounds of nested multiplex PCR with slightly modified ARM-PCR produced TCR beta libraries. Primers for the first two PCR rounds were TRBV1-TRBV30 forward primers and a C-beta reverse primer (approximately 10 cycles per round). One entry per CDR3 protein results from TCRdb running MiXCR on the multiplex PCR reads. Of roughly 190,000 distinct CDR3 sequences in the sample, 70% to 90% were seen once. Bulk tissue was left unsorted, and RNA and DNA were co-extracted from 20-30 mg of it. Material for sequencing was tumor tissue from primary liver carcinoma. The receptors originated from a man in his forties or fifties with primary liver carcinoma and hepatitis B virus infection.

Written as DNA, the CDR3 is TGTGCCAGCACGAGTAACAGGAGCCCTACCTACGAGCAGTACTTC. The encoded protein is CASTSNRSPTYEQYF. The rearrangement joins TRBV6-1 to TRBJ2-7; D might be TRBD1 (5 bases). Trimming removed 7 bases from V and 2 bases from J, with 18 bases in between. The V gene's germline CDR1 is MNHNS and CDR2 SASEGT. The CDR3 covers 15 residues.

On this clonotype itself: One junction end does not reproduce the germline sequence, and a read error may be involved. V and J are TRBV6-6 and TRBJ1-6, with TRBD1 as a possible D gene (5 bases). The CDR3 has 13 residues. Germline V gene lookup returns CDR1 MNHNY and CDR2 SVGAGI (reference sequence). This CDR3 is CASGNTGISRLYF. DNA for the CDR3: TGTGCCAGCGGTAATACAGGAATTTCACGCCTCTACTTT.

The chain combines TRBV6-1 with TRBJ2-3; D is unclear. The CDR3 sequence is 16 residues long. From germline, CDR1 is MNHNS and CDR2 SASEGT. The V gene lost 7 bases and the J gene lost 0 bases, with 17 bases spanning the gap. The CDR3 loop is CASTAHRAPSTDTQYF. CDR3 DNA: TGTGCCAGCACCGCCCATCGGGCGCCTAGCACAGATACGCAGTATTTT.

This clonotype was counted a single time. The J gene is TRBJ2-7, the V gene TRBV12-3 or TRBV12-4; possible D gene TRBD1, 7 bases. The CDR3 spans 14 residues. Deletions cut 10 bases from V and 3 bases from J, with 19 bases between. Here the CDR3 DNA reads TGTGCCAACGCCAAGGGGGGACAGCTCTACGAGCAGTACTTC. Translated, it gives CANAKGGQLYEQYF.

For this clonotype: One junction end disagrees with the germline gene, perhaps due to a read error. The chain joins TRBV28 to TRBJ1-6, with 12 nucleotides matching TRBD1. The germline V gene has CDR1 MDHEN and CDR2 SYDVKM. The CDR3 is made up of 18 amino acids. The CDR3 is CASRPGTGGDMENSPLHF. CDR3 sequence (DNA): TGTGCCAGTCGACCCGGGACAGGGGGCGACATGGAGAATTCACCCCTCCATTTT.

As to this clonotype: At one boundary the junction diverges from the germline segment, which might be a read error. The chain has TRBV14 and TRBJ2-3, with unresolved D. The germline V gene has CDR1 SGHDN and CDR2 FVKESK. The length of the CDR3 is 13 residues. Written as DNA, the CDR3 is TGCTCCAGCAGCCCTACAGAACAGACTACGCAGTATTTT. Protein sequence: CSSSPTEQTTQYF.

This chain joins TRBV6-6 and TRBJ1-3; D is unclear. Trimming removed 6 bases at V and 2 bases at J, with 17 bases between. Germline CDR1 and CDR2: MNHNY and SVGAGI (reference sequence). The CDR3 extends over 16 amino acids. CDR3 DNA: TGTGCCAGCAGCAGAACAACTGAGGGCACTGGAAACACCATATATTTT. Encoded protein: CASSRTTEGTGNTIYF.

With regard to this clonotype: The conserved closing phenylalanine or tryptophan is absent in this CDR3, likely reflecting a read error. V usage is TRBV4-1 and J usage is TRBJ2-7, with D uncertain. Germline V lookup: CDR1 MGHRA, CDR2 YSYEKL. Trimming shortened V by 0 bases and J by 2 bases, and 14 bases separated the two germline ends. The CDR3 is 16 residues long. CDR3 in DNA: TGCGCCAGCAGCCAAGATATTGGCAGGAGCCCCTACGAGCAGTACTCC. It yields the protein CASSQDIGRSPYEQYS.

As for this clonotype: An end of the junction differs from the germline gene, which may be a read error. The chain links TRBV4-2 to TRBJ1-4; D unclear. The CDR3 loop spans 17 amino acids. Germline values: CDR1 LGHNA, CDR2 YNFKEQ. The CDR3 sequence: CASRQEGPKPTNEKLFF. CDR3 DNA sequence: TGTGCCAGCAGGCAAGAGGGCCCCAAACCAACTAATGAAAAACTATTTTTT.

Turning to this clonotype: One junction end does not reproduce the germline sequence, and a read error may be involved. The chain employs TRBV4-3 and TRBJ2-3; D is tentatively TRBD1 or TRBD2 (5 bases each). This CDR3 spans 16 amino acids. Germline CDR1 reads LGHNA; CDR2 reads YSLEER. The chain's CDR3 is CAGSHRGPPHTDTQYF. CDR3 bases: TGCGCCGGCAGCCACCGGGGCCCCCCCCACACAGATACGCAGTATTTT.

With respect to this clonotype: A much larger clone is a single base away; this may be a read error. The chain carries TRBV30 and TRBJ1-2; no firm D call. The CDR3 has 11 amino acids. The V end was cut by 0 bases, the J end by 9 bases, with 8 bases between. Germline V gene data show CDR1 as GTSNPN and CDR2 as SVGIG (reference sequence). The CDR3 here is CAWSVFSSYTF. As DNA, the CDR3 is TGTGCCTGGAGTGTATTTAGTAGCTACACCTTC. Complete variable domain (other parts from reference TRBV30 and TRBJ1-2): SQTIHQWPATLVQPVGSPLSLECTVEGTSNPNLYWYRQAAGRGLQLLFYSVGIGQISSEVPQNLSASRPQDRQFILSSKKLLLSDSGFYLCAWSVFSSYTFGSGTRLTVV.

As to this clonotype: With a much larger clone just one base away, this may be a read error. This chain links TRBV5-1 with TRBJ2-5; D remains unclear. This CDR3 contains 11 residues. Germline V lookup: CDR1 SGHRS, CDR2 YFSETQ. The CDR3 sequence: CANSLEETQYF. CDR3 in DNA: TGCGCCAACAGCTTGGAAGAGACCCAGTACTTC.